The next 10 T cell receptor beta chains were all read from a single sample in a study of blood T cell repertoires in COVID-19. TCRdb's table, derived via immunoSEQ multiplex PCR, lists solely in-frame clones and lacks some. This table has more than 85,000 clones, roughly 92% appearing once. Sample: peripheral blood. The receptors here all came from a man between 65 and 80 years old with acute or convalescent COVID-19.

The V gene is TRBV5-1, the J gene TRBJ2-7; tentatively, D is TRBD2 (6 bases). CDR1 and CDR2 (germline): SGHRS, YFSETQ. The CDR3 has 15 amino acids. V lost 0 bases to trimming and J lost 0 bases, with 10 bases between them. Here the CDR3 DNA reads TGCGCCAGCAGCTTGGCACTAGCTGCCTCCTACGAGCAGTACTTC. It codes for CASSLALAASYEQYF.

The rearrangement links TRBV7-2 to TRBJ2-1; TRBD2 aligns across 10 bases. The CDR3 is made up of 16 amino acids. CDR1 and CDR2 from the germline V gene are SGHTA and FQGNSA. With V trimmed by 1 base and J by 4 bases, 4 bases remained unmatched. The CDR3 bases are TGTGCCAGCAGCTTAGGACGGACTAGCGGTTACAATGAGCAGTTCTTC. Translating it yields CASSLGRTSGYNEQFF.

This chain joins TRBV6-5 and TRBJ2-3; 9 bases line up with TRBD1. Germline CDR1 MNHEY, CDR2 SVGAGI. This CDR3 region has 14 residues. V was clipped by 6 bases and J by 6 bases; unmatched bases: 7. CDR3 bases: TGTGCCAGCAGCTCACAGGGGGCCTGGGATACGCAGTATTTT. This translates into CASSSQGAWDTQYF.

The chain employs TRBV19 and TRBJ2-3, with 12 bases matching TRBD2. Unmatched junction bases numbered 5, after V lost 1 base and J lost 6 bases. In germline, CDR1 is LNHDA, CDR2 SQIVND (reference sequence). The CDR3 spans 16 residues. The CDR3 region is CASSIGTSGVGDTQYF. DNA of the CDR3: TGTGCCAGTAGTATAGGGACTAGCGGGGTAGGCGATACGCAGTATTTT. The whole variable domain, filled in from reference TRBV19 and TRBJ2-3, reads DGGITQSPKYLFRKEGQNVTLSCEQNLNHDAMYWYRQDPGQGLRLIYYSQIVNDFQKGDIAEGYSVSREKKESFPLTVTSAQKNPTAFYLCASSIGTSGVGDTQYFGPGTRLTVL.

In its sample, this clone was seen once. The rearrangement links TRBV19 to TRBJ2-3; D might be TRBD2 (7 bases). The CDR3 contains 18 residues. CDR1 and CDR2 from the germline V gene are LNHDA and SQIVND (reference sequence). Between the trimmed V and J ends, which lost 5 bases and 4 bases, there was a span of 25 bases. CDR3 residues: CASSSQGGEGFIADTQYF. CDR3 coding DNA: TGTGCCAGTAGTTCACAGGGAGGGGAAGGGTTTATAGCAGATACGCAGTATTTT.

V usage is TRBV3-1 (or the pseudogene TRBV3-2) and J usage is TRBJ2-1; possible D gene TRBD2, 6 bases. The CDR3 runs to 12 residues. Germline values: CDR1 LGHDT, CDR2 YNNKEL (reference sequence). V dropped 4 bases and J dropped 8 bases, with 9 bases sitting between them. The CDR3 here is CASSLRRDEQFF. The CDR3 nucleotides are TGTGCCAGCAGCCTCCGGAGGGATGAGCAGTTCTTC.

The chain couples TRBV7-9 to TRBJ1-1, with a possible D match to TRBD1 (5 bases). Germline V gene lookup returns CDR1 SEHNR and CDR2 FQNEAQ (reference sequence). The V and J ends lost 0 bases and 11 bases respectively, with 13 bases between them. The CDR3 runs to 13 residues. Here the CDR3 DNA reads TGTGCCAGCAGCTTAGCGGGGGAGGATTTGGCTTTCTTT. This translates into CASSLAGEDLAFF.

V usage is TRBV2 and J usage is TRBJ1-1; TRBD1 matches at 9 bases. From germline, CDR1 is SNHLY and CDR2 FYNNEI. V lost 5 bases, J lost 5 bases, and 6 bases stayed unmatched. The CDR3 sequence is 14 residues long. The CDR3 DNA reads as TGTGCCAGCAGTCCCGGGACAGGGTGGACTGAAGCTTTCTTT. It yields the protein CASSPGTGWTEAFF. Using reference TRBV2 and TRBJ1-1 for the parts outside the CDR3, the full variable domain is EPEVTQTPSHQVTQMGQEVILRCVPISNHLYFYWYRQILGQKVEFLVSFYNNEISEKSEIFDDQFSVERPDGSNFTLKIRSTKLEDSAMYFCASSPGTGWTEAFFGQGTRLTVV.

This chain uses TRBV28 with TRBJ1-2, with D unresolved. This CDR3 spans 14 amino acids. The V gene lost 5 bases and the J gene lost 1 base, with 11 bases spanning the gap. Germline V CDR1 and CDR2: MDHEN, SYDVKM. This CDR3 reads CASSVSGHNYGYTF. The CDR3 DNA reads TGTGCCAGCAGTGTATCAGGCCATAACTATGGCTACACCTTC.

The chain uses TRBV29-1 and TRBJ1-1; a possible D gene is TRBD1 (6 bases). The V and J ends lost 6 bases and 8 bases respectively, with 16 bases between them. The CDR3 has 12 residues. Germline-derived CDR1 and CDR2 are SQVTM and ANQGSEA. The CDR3 coding sequence is TGCAGCGTAGTCCGGGACATGGGGGAAGCTTTCTTT. As protein: CSVVRDMGEAFF.